This is a list of T cell receptor beta chains from one sample in a study of response to subunit inactivated influenza vaccine. TCRdb re-derived calls from the RT-PCR reads in MiXCR, one entry per CDR3 protein. The sample holds hundreds of thousands of distinct CDR3 sequences, 14% seen once. The input for sequencing was PBMCs from blood, taken 14 to 15 days before vaccination. The source is a man aged 45-60 years who received an inactivated influenza vaccine. CDR3s include the opening cysteine and the closing phenylalanine or tryptophan. The D gene is left open where the match is weak. Clone size is stated in some rows and not others, as once, few, many or a class when expanded.

many | TRBJ2-5 | TRBV7-7 | TRBD2 | 14 | CASSISGLQETQYF | TGTGCCAGCAGCATCTCGGGACTACAAGAGACCCAGTACTTC
NA | TRBJ2-2 | TRBV6-1 | NA | 13 | CASSLWANGELFF | TGTGCCAGCAGTCTCTGGGCGAACGGGGAGCTGTTTTTT
few | TRBJ2-2 | TRBV3-1 | NA | 16 | CASSPLRGVGTGELFF | TGTGCCAGCAGCCCTCTTCGAGGGGTGGGGACCGGGGAGCTGTTTTTT
NA | TRBJ2-7 | TRBV5-5 | TRBD1 | 15 | CASSFGTGVHYEQYF | TGTGCCAGCAGCTTTGGGACAGGGGTACACTACGAGCAGTACTTC
few | TRBJ2-1 | TRBV20-1 | TRBD2 | 13 | CSASLAGHPRQFF | TGCAGTGCCTCTCTAGCGGGCCACCCCAGGCAGTTCTTC
NA | TRBJ2-2 | TRBV19 | NA | 13 | CASTPRNTGELFF | TGTGCCAGTACACCGCGGAACACCGGGGAGCTGTTTTTT
few | TRBJ1-1 | TRBV19 | NA | 15 | CASSIFGTGSTEAFF | TGTGCCAGTAGTATATTCGGGACGGGCAGCACTGAAGCTTTCTTT
NA | TRBJ1-6 | TRBV7-2 | TRBD1 | 15 | CASRGQITNNSPLHF | TGTGCCAGCAGGGGACAGATAACAAATAATTCACCCCTCCACTTT
NA | TRBJ2-4 | TRBV12-3/TRBV12-4 | NA | 14 | CASSADLAKNIQYF | TGTGCCAGCAGTGCCGACCTGGCCAAAAACATTCAGTACTTC
NA | TRBJ1-2 | TRBV28 | TRBD1 | 15 | CASSPPLTGAYGYTF | TGTGCCAGCAGCCCCCCTTTAACAGGGGCCTATGGCTACACCTTC
few | TRBJ2-6 | TRBV10-2 | TRBD2 | 16 | CASRLAGGSGANVLTF | TGCGCCAGCAGGCTAGCGGGGGGCTCTGGGGCCAACGTCCTGACTTTC
few | TRBJ1-1 | TRBV28 | TRBD1 | 14 | CASRGTTGGTEAFF | TGTGCCAGCAGGGGGACTACAGGGGGCACTGAAGCTTTCTTT
few | TRBJ2-1 | TRBV18 | NA | 14 | CASSPRQAYNEQFF | TGTGCCAGCTCACCCAGACAGGCTTACAATGAGCAGTTCTTC
few | TRBJ2-2 | TRBV7-3 | NA | 14 | CASSLDSAAGELFF | TGTGCCAGCAGCTTGGACAGTGCAGCTGGGGAGCTGTTTTTT
NA | TRBJ1-3 | TRBV5-1 | NA | 16 | CASSQTALGSGNTIYF | TGCGCCAGCAGCCAGACAGCCCTGGGGTCTGGAAACACCATATATTTT
NA | TRBJ1-1 | TRBV28 | NA | 11 | CASSSMGLAFF | TGTGCCAGCAGTTCCATGGGACTGGCTTTCTTT
NA | TRBJ1-5 | TRBV29-1 | TRBD1 | 13 | CSVGQGINQPQHF | TGCAGCGTTGGACAGGGAATTAATCAGCCCCAGCATTTT
NA | TRBJ1-4 | TRBV7-9 | NA | 15 | CASSATPATNEKLFF | TGTGCCAGCAGCGCAACCCCTGCAACTAATGAAAAACTGTTTTTT
NA | TRBJ2-3 | TRBV28 | NA | 14 | CASSPPRRSDTQYF | TGTGCCAGCAGCCCCCCTAGGAGGAGCGATACGCAGTATTTT
many | TRBJ2-7 | TRBV13 | NA | 13 | CASSPGRPYEQYF | TGTGCCAGCAGCCCGGGACGACCTTACGAGCAGTACTTC
NA | TRBJ2-1 | TRBV5-1 | TRBD2 | 16 | CASSFLSGTSGSEQFF | TGCGCCAGCAGCTTCCTTTCCGGGACTAGCGGGTCTGAGCAGTTCTTC
NA | TRBJ2-2 | TRBV4-2 | NA | 17 | CASSQDQVGGPTGELFF | TGTGCCAGCAGCCAAGATCAAGTCGGGGGCCCCACCGGGGAGCTGTTTTTT
few | TRBJ1-6 | TRBV4-1 | TRBD1 | 15 | CASSQVRTGNSPLHF | TGCGCCAGCAGCCAAGTCCGGACAGGGAATTCACCCCTCCACTTT
many | TRBJ1-1 | TRBV29-1 | TRBD1 | 14 | CSASLGTGGTEAFF | TGCAGCGCCTCACTAGGGACAGGGGGAACTGAAGCTTTCTTT
few | TRBJ2-3 | TRBV20-1 | NA | 13 | CSPILQATDTQYF | TGCAGTCCAATATTACAGGCAACCGATACGCAGTATTTT
few | TRBJ1-1 | TRBV5-1 | NA | 16 | CASSSTGGRRDTEAFF | TGCGCCAGCAGCTCAACAGGAGGCCGTAGGGACACTGAAGCTTTCTTT
few | TRBJ1-5 | TRBV9 | NA | 15 | CASSDEQDSNQPQHF | TGTGCCAGCAGCGACGAACAGGATAGCAATCAGCCCCAGCATTTT
few | TRBJ1-1 | TRBV20-1 | NA | 14 | CSARRGRGDTEAFF | TGCAGTGCTAGACGGGGGCGCGGTGACACTGAAGCTTTCTTT
few | TRBJ2-2 | TRBV10-3 | TRBD2 | 19 | CAISERRLAGTMNTGELFF | TGTGCCATCAGTGAGCGAAGACTAGCGGGGACAATGAACACCGGGGAGCTGTTTTTT
NA | TRBJ2-1 | TRBV7-2 | TRBD2 | 15 | CASSLGLAGVREQFF | TGTGCCAGCAGCTTGGGACTAGCGGGGGTCCGTGAGCAGTTCTTC
NA | TRBJ1-1 | TRBV5-1 | TRBD1 | 17 | CASSPATGALQNTEAFF | TGCGCCAGCAGCCCTGCGACAGGGGCTCTGCAGAACACTGAAGCTTTCTTT
few | TRBJ1-5 | TRBV20-1 | NA | 12 | CSAQWGDQPQHF | TGCAGTGCCCAATGGGGGGATCAGCCCCAGCATTTT
NA | TRBJ1-2 | TRBV29-1 | NA | 15 | CSVDMWTKTNYGYTF | TGCAGCGTTGATATGTGGACTAAGACTAACTATGGCTACACCTTC
few | TRBJ1-1 | TRBV3-1 | TRBD1 | 14 | CASSQGTGSTEAFF | TGTGCCAGCAGCCAAGGGACAGGGAGCACTGAAGCTTTCTTT
many | TRBJ2-1 | TRBV20-1 | TRBD2 | 14 | CSARGLAWYNEQFF | TGCAGTGCACGAGGACTAGCATGGTACAATGAGCAGTTCTTC
few | TRBJ2-1 | TRBV11-2 | NA | 18 | CASSLGTGGFSSYNEQFF | TGTGCCAGCAGCTTAGGGACTGGAGGGTTCAGCTCCTACAATGAGCAGTTCTTC
NA | TRBJ2-2 | TRBV5-1 | NA | 13 | CASSLDHTGELFF | TGCGCCAGCAGCTTGGATCACACCGGGGAGCTGTTTTTT
few | TRBJ2-4 | TRBV6-2/TRBV6-3 | NA | 17 | CASSYEWGRVTENIQYF | TGTGCCAGCAGTTACGAGTGGGGCAGGGTCACGGAAAACATTCAGTACTTC
few | TRBJ2-6 | TRBV5-1 | TRBD1 | 19 | CASSAPTGQGFSGANVLTF | TGCGCCAGCAGCGCACCAACGGGACAGGGTTTCTCTGGGGCCAACGTCCTGACTTTC
NA | TRBJ1-6 | TRBV15 | NA | 16 | CATSRPRTANNSPLHF | TGTGCCACCAGCAGACCGCGGACCGCTAATAATTCACCCCTCCACTTT
few | TRBJ2-3 | TRBV29-1 | TRBD2 | 17 | CSVEDPWASGHTDTQYF | TGCAGCGTTGAAGATCCCTGGGCTAGCGGGCACACAGATACGCAGTATTTT